This TCR beta chain emerged from a study of blood T cell repertoires in COVID-19 (dated by TCRdb to about 2020). For the wider study: Samples from collaborators originated in the United States, Italy and Spain and spanned both the acute and convalescent phases of COVID-19. The samples were drawn from two sources: the first 160 participants of the ongoing ImmuneRACE study, and 950 to 1,500 subjects contributed by 6 global collaborators. Sample metadata almost always included a de-identified subject ID, COVID-19 status, age in years and sex. A freely available public database, intended as a resource for researchers studying the immune response to SARS-CoV-2, is where the repertoires were released. Where available, HLA class I and class II types were obtained from metadata supplied by the sample provider rather than from assay-based typing. Deeply sampled blood TCRbeta repertoires from subjects exposed to, actively infected with, or recovered from COVID-19 were included in the dataset. The prospective study material was composed of cDNA or gDNA derived from T cells, B-cell-depleted T cells, or PBMCs. Here is what the overall study found, with its caveats: The amount of clinical and demographic metadata varied by source and participant and was provided uncurated.

Worth noting for this clone: Its antigen is still unknown. There are no base qualities to consult, and no much larger clone falls within one base.

Compared with germline, V lacks 6 bases and J lacks 1 base; bases without a gene match: 17. Inclusive of the bounding cysteine and phenylalanine, the CDR3 is 20 residues long. Just the 60-base CDR3 DNA is kept, in frame starting at base 1. The germline V gene encodes CDR1 LGHDT and CDR2 YNNKEL (reference sequence). The immunoSEQ Assay, a bias-controlled multiplex PCR, was used to amplify TCRbeta CDR3 regions from genomic DNA. The paper's data handling went like this. The number of nucleated cells in each sample was estimated from the amplification of reference gene primers within the assay. To quantify the absolute abundance of each unique TCRbeta CDR3 rearrangement, sequence reads were collapsed and filtered. For each sample, productive Simpson clonality was calculated as the square root of Simpson's diversity index across productive rearrangements. TCRdb's version of the immuneACCESS table is confined to in-frame rearrangements and falls short of the full clone set. An unresolved V gene accounts for under half of the shortfall where checked; the remainder is of unknown origin. That table furnishes V, J and clone size, whereas the DNA furnished D and trimming. This sample gives around 180,000 clones in total; 80% to 90% of them show up just once. The ten top clones hold 3.3% of the sample.

Collaborating institutions collected whole blood in K2EDTA tubes following their own protocols. For TCRbeta analysis, collaborator samples were shipped as frozen whole blood, as isolated PBMCs, or as DNA extracted from either sample type. The receptor chain draws on TRBV3-1 (or the pseudogene TRBV3-2) and TRBJ2-3; TRBD2 fits 12 bases in the junction. The clonotype was recovered from a man between 60 and 70 years old with acute or convalescent COVID-19. The sequencing input was peripheral blood. Read as DNA, the sequence is TGTGCCAGCAGTCAACCTATTGGGGCTAGCGGGAGGGCCGGCACAGATACGCAGTATTTT. This is translated as CASSQPIGASGRAGTDTQYF.